This T cell receptor beta chain stems from a study of radiation and T cells in renal cell carcinoma. Study overall: Nephrectomy followed 15 Gy stereotactic body radiation by 4 weeks.

Regarding this clone: What it binds is not known.

Sequenced by immunoSEQ multiplex PCR; TCRdb stores in-frame clones only, minus some. The sample has 130,000 or so clones; around four fifths are singletons. Study-wide findings and caveats: Top tumor clonotypes rose in blood 2 weeks post-radiation, then contracted.

Stated time point: baseline pretreatment blood. The treatment: 15 Gy SBRT to primary tumor, nephrectomy 4 weeks later. Radiation-treated patients gave blood at baseline, week 2 and week 4. The patient's renal cell carcinoma had clear cell pathology. This CDR3 contains 14 residues. V shed 4 bases and J 4 bases; nucleotides not matched to a gene: 2. Germline CDR1 and CDR2: SGHTA and FQGNSA. This TCR was recovered from a woman in her forties or fifties with renal cell carcinoma. V usage is TRBV7-2 and J usage is TRBJ2-5; 11 positions match TRBD2. The material was blood, obtained from a patient whose treatment included radiotherapy and nephrectomy. The CDR3 nucleotides are TGTGCCAGCAGCTCGGGACTAGCGGTAGAGACCCAGTACTTC. The encoded protein is CASSSGLAVETQYF.